The 29 T cell receptor beta chains given below trace back to one sample, sequenced in a study of cytomegalovirus exposure and HLA in healthy donors. 13 Jbeta primers and 60 Vbeta primers were used for the PCR. Clones were sequenced by immunoSEQ multiplex PCR, and TCRdb holds only the in-frame ones, with some missing. Of 65,000 to 90,000 clones in the sample, around 80% are singletons; the top ten hold about 2.5%. The source material was PBMCs. The receptors shown here come from a man aged 25-40 years in good health and CMV-seronegative.

The rearrangement uses TRBV7-2 and TRBJ2-5; no firm D call. The J call is in doubt because the DNA end fits TRBJ2-7 better. Germline V gives CDR1 SGHTA, CDR2 FQGNSA. This CDR3 spans 14 amino acids. In DNA, the CDR3 is TGTGCCAGCAGCTTAGAGGCCCGATACTACGAGCAGTACTTC. Protein product: CASSLEARYYEQYF.

The rearrangement joins TRBV6-5 to TRBJ1-1; D remains unclear. Trimming removed 2 bases at V and 2 bases at J, with 6 bases between. The germline CDR1 and CDR2 sequences are MNHEY and SVGAGI. The CDR3 sequence is 13 residues long. CDR3 nucleotide sequence: TGTGCCAGCAGTTACGAGGCCAACACTGAAGCTTTCTTT. Amino acid sequence: CASSYEANTEAFF.

The chain carries TRBV6-5 and TRBJ1-3; weak D call: TRBD1 (6 bases). The CDR3 is 13 residues long. Trimming shortened V by 8 bases and J by 3 bases, and 11 bases separated the two germline ends. Germline loops: CDR1 MNHEY, CDR2 SVGAGI. CDR3 in DNA: TGTGCCAGCGCCACAGGGTATGGAAACACCATATATTTT. It yields the protein CASATGYGNTIYF.

V gene TRBV4-3 combines with J gene TRBJ2-3, with no clear D. Between the trimmed V and J ends, which lost 3 bases and 2 bases, there was a span of 18 bases. Germline lookup yields CDR1 LGHNA and CDR2 YSLEER. The CDR3 extends over 17 amino acids. CDR3 sequence: CASSHNVGSRLTDTQYF. In nucleotides, the CDR3 is TGCGCCAGCAGCCACAATGTTGGCTCCCGCCTCACAGATACGCAGTATTTT.

The chain recombines TRBV6-5 with TRBJ1-2; a possible D gene is TRBD1 (5 bases). The V and J ends lost 4 bases and 7 bases respectively, with 16 bases between them. This CDR3 has 14 amino acids. The germline gives CDR1 MNHEY, CDR2 SVGAGI. The CDR3 reads CASSSRQGIGGYTF. Here the CDR3 DNA reads TGTGCCAGCAGTTCACGTCAGGGTATAGGTGGCTACACCTTC.

This rearrangement joins TRBV6-1 to TRBJ2-2, with a weak D call TRBD1 (6 bases). Trimming took 5 bases from V and 2 from J, leaving 9 bases between them. CDR3 length: 14 residues. The V gene's germline CDR1 is MNHNS and CDR2 SASEGT. This CDR3 reads CASSPGTNTGELFF. The DNA of the CDR3 is TGTGCCAGCAGTCCCGGGACAAACACCGGGGAGCTGTTTTTT.

This clone showed up just once. The rearrangement joins TRBV7-9 to TRBJ2-3; D unclear. In germline, CDR1 is SEHNR, CDR2 FQNEAQ (reference sequence). The CDR3 runs 12 residues. Trimming stripped 0 bases from V and 5 bases from J, with 3 bases between. The CDR3 reads CASSLAVDTQYF. CDR3 DNA: TGTGCCAGCAGCTTAGCCGTAGATACGCAGTATTTT.

The sample holds a few counts of this clone. The chain employs TRBV29-1 and TRBJ1-2; D unclear. The CDR3 is made up of 13 amino acids. V was trimmed by 4 bases and J by 2 bases, leaving 11 bases between them. CDR1 and CDR2 (germline): SQVTM, ANQGSEA. The CDR3 protein is CSVVPGRNYGYTF. CDR3 in DNA: TGCAGCGTTGTCCCGGGGAGAAACTATGGCTACACCTTC.

This clone was observed a single time. The chain uses TRBV28 and TRBJ1-5; tentatively, D is TRBD1 (6 bases). The CDR3 runs 15 residues. Germline CDR1 is MDHEN and CDR2 is SYDVKM. The germline V and J ends were trimmed by 6 bases and 1 base, with 13 bases remaining between them. The CDR3 region is CASRSTGYSNQPQHF. The CDR3 DNA is TGTGCCAGCAGATCAACAGGGTACAGCAATCAGCCCCAGCATTTT. The full variable domain, its missing parts supplied by reference TRBV28 and TRBJ1-5, is DVKVTQSSRYLVKRTGEKVFLECVQDMDHENMFWYRQDPGLGLRLIYFSYDVKMKEKGDIPEGYSVSREKKERFSLILESASTNQTSMYLCASRSTGYSNQPQHFGDGTRLSIL.

The J gene is TRBJ2-7, the V gene TRBV10-3, with TRBD2 matching 13 bases. This CDR3 is built from 16 residues. Germline assignment: CDR1 ENHRY and CDR2 SYGVKD. V dropped 1 base and J dropped 4; count of bases not matched to a gene: 4. CDR3 nucleotides: TGTGCCATCAGTGAGTTAGGGACTAGCGGGGATTACGAGCAGTACTTC. As protein: CAISELGTSGDYEQYF.

The rearrangement uses TRBV5-4 and TRBJ2-3; 8 nucleotides agree with TRBD2. The junction had 5 bases not matched to a gene; V was cut back by 4 bases and J by 1 base. CDR3 length equals 15 residues. Germline V gene lookup returns CDR1 SGHNT and CDR2 YYREEE (reference sequence). CDR3 residues: CASSPAGGRTDTQYF. The CDR3 DNA is TGTGCCAGCAGCCCGGCGGGGGGCCGCACAGATACGCAGTATTTT.

This clone was detected only a few times. The chain joins TRBV4-2 to TRBJ2-7, with a possible D match to TRBD2 (5 bases). The CDR3 loop spans 15 amino acids. V lost 5 bases and J lost 3, with 17 bases in between. Germline V gene sequence: CDR1 LGHNA, CDR2 YNFKEQ. This CDR3 reads CASSGSSTVNYEQYF. The CDR3 DNA reads TGTGCCAGCAGCGGGAGTAGTACAGTTAACTACGAGCAGTACTTC.

This sequence joins TRBV30 and TRBJ2-5, with D possibly TRBD2 on 5 matching bases. CDR1 GTSNPN and CDR2 SVGIG come from the germline V gene (reference sequence). V was clipped by 5 bases and J by 4 bases, with 14 bases between them. This CDR3 comprises 13 residues. This CDR3 is CAWERGLGETQYF. As DNA, the CDR3 is TGTGCCTGGGAACGGGGATTGGGAGAGACCCAGTACTTC.

The rearrangement uses TRBV20-1 and TRBJ2-7; maybe TRBD2 (5 bases). V shed 1 base and J shed 7 bases, with 8 bases lying between them. The CDR3 has 11 residues. Germline V gene data show CDR1 as DFQATT and CDR2 as SNEGSKA (reference sequence). The CDR3 sequence is CSARVQREQYF. CDR3 in DNA: TGCAGTGCTAGAGTCCAGCGGGAGCAGTACTTC.

The chain uses TRBV7-2 and TRBJ1-2; a weak D match, TRBD1 (6 bases). Germline V gives CDR1 SGHTA, CDR2 FQGNSA. Trimming removed 7 bases at V and 0 bases at J, with 18 bases between. CDR3 length: 16 amino acids. The CDR3 DNA is TGTGCCAGCACCCCGGACAGCGACCTAGCTAACTATGGCTACACCTTC. Translating gives CASTPDSDLANYGYTF.

V usage is TRBV27 and J usage is TRBJ1-1; TRBD1 matches at 7 bases. The CDR3 has 18 amino acids. J gave up 5 bases and V 4 bases, and 19 bases lay outside the gene matches. From germline, CDR1 is MNHEY and CDR2 SMNVEV (reference sequence). The CDR3 DNA reads as TGTGCCAGCAGTTCCATCTGGGGCCAGACAGGGCGGGGAACTGAAGCTTTCTTT. It translates to CASSSIWGQTGRGTEAFF.

This clone was found once. This chain uses TRBV30 with TRBJ1-1; TRBD1 agrees at 7 bases. Losses at the gene ends were 4 bases for V and 3 bases for J; bases not matched to a gene: 8. Germline CDR1 GTSNPN, CDR2 SVGIG (reference sequence). This CDR3 is built from 14 residues. This CDR3 is CAWKLDRWDTEAFF. The CDR3 DNA reads TGTGCCTGGAAGCTGGACAGGTGGGACACTGAAGCTTTCTTT. The full variable domain, rest sourced from reference TRBV30 and TRBJ1-1, is SQTIHQWPATLVQPVGSPLSLECTVEGTSNPNLYWYRQAAGRGLQLLFYSVGIGQISSEVPQNLSASRPQDRQFILSSKKLLLSDSGFYLCAWKLDRWDTEAFFGQGTRLTVV.

The chain couples TRBV6-5 to TRBJ1-1; TRBD1 is a possible D gene (6 bases). The germline gives CDR1 MNHEY, CDR2 SVGAGI. The CDR3 sequence is 15 residues long. Trimming stripped 2 bases from V and 5 bases from J, with 15 bases between. CDR3 in DNA: TGTGCCAGCAGTTACGGCCTTCTAGGGGGTACTGAAGCTTTCTTT. Translated, it gives CASSYGLLGGTEAFF.

The chain combines TRBV12-5 with TRBJ1-5; possibly TRBD1 for D (5 bases). Looked up from germline, CDR1 is LGHNT and CDR2 is FRNRAP. The CDR3 totals 13 residues. Trimming shortened V by 3 bases and J by 8 bases, and 11 bases separated the two germline ends. This CDR3 is CASGFDRGKPQHF. The CDR3 DNA follows: TGTGCTAGTGGTTTCGACCGGGGGAAGCCCCAGCATTTT. Full variable domain (missing parts from reference TRBV12-5 and TRBJ1-5): DARVTQTPRHKVTEMGQEVTMRCQPILGHNTVFWYRQTMMQGLELLAYFRNRAPLDDSGMPKDRFSAEMPDATLATLKIQPSEPRDSAVYFCASGFDRGKPQHFGDGTRLSIL.

The rearrangement uses TRBV7-6 and TRBJ2-1, with D unresolved. V lost 4 bases and J 8 bases, leaving 21 bases between the germline ends. CDR3 length: 16 residues. The germline V gene has CDR1 SGHVS and CDR2 FNYEAQ. The DNA for the CDR3 is TGTGCCAGCAGCTCAAACGAAAACGCACTTCTCGATGAGCAGTTCTTC. Its protein product is CASSSNENALLDEQFF.

The rearrangement uses TRBV14 and TRBJ2-2; possible D gene TRBD2, 7 bases. Germline values: CDR1 SGHDN, CDR2 FVKESK. Trimming removed 0 bases at V and 11 bases at J, with 13 bases between. The CDR3 has 14 residues. CDR3 DNA sequence: TGTGCCAGCAGCCAAGATCGGGGGGCGAGTGAGCTGTTTTTT. Translation: CASSQDRGASELFF. The full variable domain, rest sourced from reference TRBV14 and TRBJ2-2, is EAGVTQFPSHSVIEKGQTVTLRCDPISGHDNLYWYRRVMGKEIKFLLHFVKESKQDESGMPNNRFLAERTGGTYSTLKVQPAELEDSGVYFCASSQDRGASELFFGEGSRLTVL.

This chain uses TRBV28 with TRBJ2-2, with TRBD1 matching over 10 bases. The CDR3 runs to 16 residues. Germline lookup yields CDR1 MDHEN and CDR2 SYDVKM. Germline trimming cut 3 bases from V and 4 bases from J; bases unmatched to any gene: 5. As DNA, the CDR3 is TGTGCCAGCAGTTTTCTGGACAGGGGGATCACCGGGGAGCTGTTTTTT. Protein product: CASSFLDRGITGELFF.

The chain recombines TRBV10-3 with TRBJ2-2; 9 bases line up with TRBD1. In germline, CDR1 is ENHRY, CDR2 SYGVKD. J lost 3 bases, V lost 10 bases, and 9 bases had no gene match. The CDR3 covers 15 residues. The CDR3 DNA reads as TGTGCCAGCCGGGACAGGGATAGAGACACCGGGGAGCTGTTTTTT. Translation gives CASRDRDRDTGELFF.

V and J are TRBV6-1 and TRBJ2-2, with 7 bases that match TRBD2. This CDR3 contains 13 residues. In germline, CDR1 is MNHNS, CDR2 SASEGT. Trimming at V came to 10 bases and at J to 0 bases, leaving 2 bases not matched to a gene. The DNA of the CDR3 is TGTGCCACCGGGACTACGAACACCGGGGAGCTGTTTTTT. Residues: CATGTTNTGELFF.

This chain links TRBV28 with TRBJ2-3; the D gene is possibly TRBD2 (5 bases). The V gene lost 2 bases and the J gene lost 2 bases, with 11 bases spanning the gap. This CDR3 has 15 amino acids. Germline V gene lookup returns CDR1 MDHEN and CDR2 SYDVKM. DNA of the CDR3: TGTGCCAGCAGTTTACGAGGGTCCCCCACAGATACGCAGTATTTT. Amino acids: CASSLRGSPTDTQYF. Complete variable domain (other parts from reference TRBV28 and TRBJ2-3): DVKVTQSSRYLVKRTGEKVFLECVQDMDHENMFWYRQDPGLGLRLIYFSYDVKMKEKGDIPEGYSVSREKKERFSLILESASTNQTSMYLCASSLRGSPTDTQYFGPGTRLTVL.

The rearrangement joins TRBV7-8 to TRBJ1-5; 8 nucleotides agree with TRBD1. Germline CDR1 is SGHVS and CDR2 is FQNEAQ. This CDR3 has 16 amino acids. V dropped 5 bases and J dropped 5; count of bases not matched to a gene: 11. The CDR3 region has the DNA TGTGCCAGCAGCGCCCAGGGGACAGGACCCCATCAGCCCCAGCATTTT. As protein: CASSAQGTGPHQPQHF.

V gene TRBV4-3 combines with J gene TRBJ2-5, with D maybe TRBD1 (6 bases). From germline, CDR1 is LGHNA and CDR2 YSLEER. The CDR3 runs 18 residues. V dropped 0 bases and J dropped 4 bases, with 21 bases sitting between them. CDR3 coding DNA: TGCGCCAGCAGCCAAGATAAGGGGTTAGGGGGACGGAGAGAGACCCAGTACTTC. Translating gives CASSQDKGLGGRRETQYF.

The J gene is TRBJ2-7, the V gene TRBV4-1; 10 nucleotides agree with TRBD2. Germline CDR1 and CDR2: MGHRA and YSYEKL. V dropped 4 bases and J dropped 3; count of bases not matched to a gene: 9. CDR3 size: 16 residues. The CDR3 region is CASSPSLSGGIYEQYF. In nucleotides, the CDR3 is TGCGCCAGCAGCCCGTCCCTTAGCGGGGGGATCTACGAGCAGTACTTC.

This chain links TRBV7-3 with TRBJ1-4; no firm D call. V lost 5 bases and J lost 8, with 12 bases in between. Germline V gene sequence: CDR1 SGHTA, CDR2 FQGTGA. The CDR3 runs to 13 residues. The CDR3, as DNA: TGTGCCAGCAGCCCCGGGTCTGGGGAAAAACTGTTTTTT. The encoded protein is CASSPGSGEKLFF.